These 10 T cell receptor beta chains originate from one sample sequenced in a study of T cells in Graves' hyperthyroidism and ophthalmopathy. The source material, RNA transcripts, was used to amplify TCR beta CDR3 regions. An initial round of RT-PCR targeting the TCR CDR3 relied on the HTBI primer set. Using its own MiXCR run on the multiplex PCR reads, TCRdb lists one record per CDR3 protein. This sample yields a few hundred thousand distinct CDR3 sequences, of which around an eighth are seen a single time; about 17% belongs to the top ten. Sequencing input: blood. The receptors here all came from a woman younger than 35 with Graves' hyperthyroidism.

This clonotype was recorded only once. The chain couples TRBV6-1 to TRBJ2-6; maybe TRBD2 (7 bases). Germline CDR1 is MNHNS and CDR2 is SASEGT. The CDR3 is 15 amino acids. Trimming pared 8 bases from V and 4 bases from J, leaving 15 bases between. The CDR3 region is CASFDRGAGANVLTF. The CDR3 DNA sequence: TGTGCCAGCTTCGACCGGGGGGCCGGGGCCAACGTCCTGACTTTC.

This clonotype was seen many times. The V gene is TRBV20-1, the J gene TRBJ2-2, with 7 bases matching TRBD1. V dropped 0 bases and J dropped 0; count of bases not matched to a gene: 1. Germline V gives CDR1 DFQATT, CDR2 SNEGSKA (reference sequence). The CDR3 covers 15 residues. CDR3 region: CSAREGQTNTGELFF. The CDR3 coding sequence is TGCAGTGCTAGAGAGGGACAGACGAACACCGGGGAGCTGTTTTTT.

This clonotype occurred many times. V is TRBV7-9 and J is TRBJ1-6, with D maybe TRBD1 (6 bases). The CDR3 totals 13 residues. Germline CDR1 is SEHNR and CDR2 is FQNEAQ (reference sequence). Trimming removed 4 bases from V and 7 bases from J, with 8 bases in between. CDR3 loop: CASSYRANSPLHF. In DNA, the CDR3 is TGTGCCAGCAGCTACAGGGCGAATTCACCCCTCCACTTT.

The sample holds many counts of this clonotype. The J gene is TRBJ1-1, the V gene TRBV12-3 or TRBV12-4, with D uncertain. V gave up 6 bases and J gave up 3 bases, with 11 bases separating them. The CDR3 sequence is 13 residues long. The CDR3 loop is CASSSGRHTEAFF. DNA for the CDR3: TGTGCCAGCAGCTCAGGACGGCACACTGAAGCTTTCTTT.

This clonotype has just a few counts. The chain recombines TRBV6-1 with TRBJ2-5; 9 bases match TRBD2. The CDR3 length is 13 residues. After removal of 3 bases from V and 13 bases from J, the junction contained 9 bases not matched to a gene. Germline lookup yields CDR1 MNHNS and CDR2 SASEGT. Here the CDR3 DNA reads TGTGCCAGCAGTGAGCGGGGGGGAGACTCATGGTACTTC. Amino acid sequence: CASSERGGDSWYF.

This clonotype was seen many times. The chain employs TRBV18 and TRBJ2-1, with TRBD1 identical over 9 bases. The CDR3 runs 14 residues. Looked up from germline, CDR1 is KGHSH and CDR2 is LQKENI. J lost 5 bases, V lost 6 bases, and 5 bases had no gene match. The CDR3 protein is CASSPDRGNNEQFF. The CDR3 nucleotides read TGTGCCAGCTCCCCGGACAGGGGAAACAATGAGCAGTTCTTC.

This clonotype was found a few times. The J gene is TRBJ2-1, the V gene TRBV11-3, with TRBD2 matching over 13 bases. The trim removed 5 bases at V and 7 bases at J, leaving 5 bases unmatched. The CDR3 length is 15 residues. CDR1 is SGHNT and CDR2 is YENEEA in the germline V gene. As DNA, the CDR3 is TGTGCCAGCAGCCCCCTGACTAGCGGGAGGAATGAGCAGTTCTTC. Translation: CASSPLTSGRNEQFF.

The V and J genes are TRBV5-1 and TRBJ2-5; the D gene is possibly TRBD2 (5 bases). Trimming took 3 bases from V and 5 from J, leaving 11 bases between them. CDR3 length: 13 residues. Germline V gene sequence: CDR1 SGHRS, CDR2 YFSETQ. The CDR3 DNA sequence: TGCGCCAGCAGCTCCGGTTCGGGGGAGACCCAGTACTTC. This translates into CASSSGSGETQYF.

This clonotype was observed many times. This CDR3 reads CASSLNAATNEKLFF. CDR3 DNA: TGTGCCAGCAGCTTAAACGCTGCAACTAATGAAAAACTGTTTTTT. The chain carries TRBV2 and TRBJ1-4, with no clear D. V lost 6 bases, J lost 0 bases, and 11 bases lay in between. Looked up from germline, CDR1 is SNHLY and CDR2 is FYNNEI. The CDR3 length is 15 residues.

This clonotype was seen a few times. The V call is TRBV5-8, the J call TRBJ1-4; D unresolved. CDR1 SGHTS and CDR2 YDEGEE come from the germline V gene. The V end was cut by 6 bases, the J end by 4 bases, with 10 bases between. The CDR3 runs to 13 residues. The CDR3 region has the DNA TGTGCCAGCAAAGCCCAGTTTAATGAAAAACTGTTTTTT. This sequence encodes CASKAQFNEKLFF.